A single T cell receptor beta chain is shown here with its context. The sample comes from a study of blood T cell repertoires in COVID-19. Trimming removed 7 bases from V and 2 bases from J, with 14 bases in between. CDR1 KGHDR and CDR2 SFDVKD come from the germline V gene. The CDR3 runs to 14 residues. The authors' processing: Amplification of reference gene primers was used by the study to estimate nucleated cell counts. Sequenced by immunoSEQ multiplex PCR; TCRdb stores in-frame clones only, minus some. The V and J calls and clone size are taken from that table; D and trimming were inferred from the DNA. The repertoire consists of over 250,000 clones, with around 90% occurring once and the leading ten covering approximately 4.3%.

Sequencing input: peripheral blood. V and J are TRBV24-1 and TRBJ2-7; weak D call: TRBD1 (5 bases). The TCR sequence derives from a man in his sixties who had recovered from COVID-19. CDR3 sequence (DNA): TGTGCCACCAGGGGCCAGGGTAACGCCTACGAGCAGTACTTC. It specifies CATRGQGNAYEQYF.